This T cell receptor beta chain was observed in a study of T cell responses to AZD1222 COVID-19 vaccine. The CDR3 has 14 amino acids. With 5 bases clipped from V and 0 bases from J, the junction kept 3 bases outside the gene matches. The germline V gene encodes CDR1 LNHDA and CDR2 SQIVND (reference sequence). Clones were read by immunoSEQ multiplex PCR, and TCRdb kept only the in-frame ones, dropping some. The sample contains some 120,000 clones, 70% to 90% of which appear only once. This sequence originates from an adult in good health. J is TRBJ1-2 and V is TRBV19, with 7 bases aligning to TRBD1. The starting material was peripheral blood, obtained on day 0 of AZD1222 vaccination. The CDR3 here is CASSSQGANYGYTF. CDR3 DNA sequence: TGTGCCAGTAGTTCGCAGGGGGCTAACTATGGCTACACCTTC.